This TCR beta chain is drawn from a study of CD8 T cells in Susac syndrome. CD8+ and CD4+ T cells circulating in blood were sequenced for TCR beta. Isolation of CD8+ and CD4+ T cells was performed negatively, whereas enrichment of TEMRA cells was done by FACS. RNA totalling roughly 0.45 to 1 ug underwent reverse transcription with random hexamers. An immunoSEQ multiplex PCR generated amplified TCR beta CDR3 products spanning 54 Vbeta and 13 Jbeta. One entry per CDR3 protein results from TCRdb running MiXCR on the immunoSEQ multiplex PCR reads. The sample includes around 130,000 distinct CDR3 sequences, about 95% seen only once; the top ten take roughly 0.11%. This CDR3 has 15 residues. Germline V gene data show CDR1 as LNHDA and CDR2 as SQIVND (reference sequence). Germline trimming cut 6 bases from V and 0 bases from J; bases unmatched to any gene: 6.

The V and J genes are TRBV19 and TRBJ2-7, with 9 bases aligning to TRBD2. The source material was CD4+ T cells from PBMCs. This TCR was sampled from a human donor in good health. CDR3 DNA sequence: TGTGCCAGTAGGGAGACTAGCGGCAACTCCTACGAGCAGTACTTC. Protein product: CASRETSGNSYEQYF.